This T cell receptor (beta chain) derives from a study of cytomegalovirus exposure and HLA in healthy donors. The V gene's germline CDR1 is LNHDA and CDR2 SQIVND (reference sequence). V lost 5 bases, J lost 8 bases, and 5 bases stayed unmatched. This CDR3 region has 14 residues. General observations from the study: High sensitivity and specificity were reportedly achieved when the classifier diagnosed cytomegalovirus status. The investigators catalogued 180 or so TCR beta chains as cytomegalovirus-associated.

With regard to this clone: Its antigen is not known.

The PCR employed 60 Vbeta primers together with 13 Jbeta primers. Data came from immunoSEQ multiplex PCR; TCRdb stores just in-frame clones and leaves some out. The data show 100,000 to 150,000 clones, with around four fifths seen just once and approximately 1.2% held by the top ten. V usage is TRBV19 and J usage is TRBJ1-4, with 10 positions matching TRBD1. The sequencing sample was made of PBMCs. This TCR was recovered from a boy aged 5-17 years in good health and CMV-seronegative. This chain's CDR3 is CASSPTGGQEKLFF. DNA of the CDR3: TGTGCCAGTAGTCCGACAGGGGGCCAGGAAAAACTGTTTTTT.